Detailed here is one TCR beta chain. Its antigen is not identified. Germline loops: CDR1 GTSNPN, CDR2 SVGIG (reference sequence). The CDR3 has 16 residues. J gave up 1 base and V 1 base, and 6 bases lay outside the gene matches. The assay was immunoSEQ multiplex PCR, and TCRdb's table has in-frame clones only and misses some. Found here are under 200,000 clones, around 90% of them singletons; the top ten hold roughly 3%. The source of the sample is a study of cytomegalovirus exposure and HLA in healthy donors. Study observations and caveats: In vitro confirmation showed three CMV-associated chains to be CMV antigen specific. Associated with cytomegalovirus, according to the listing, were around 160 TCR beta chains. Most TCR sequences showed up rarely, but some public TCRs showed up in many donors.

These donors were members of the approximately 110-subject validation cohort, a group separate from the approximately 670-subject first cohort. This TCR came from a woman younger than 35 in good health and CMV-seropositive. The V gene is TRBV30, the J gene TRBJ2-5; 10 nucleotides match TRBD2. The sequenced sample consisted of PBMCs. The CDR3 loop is CAWSALAGSIQETQYF. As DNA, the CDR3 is TGTGCCTGGAGTGCACTAGCGGGGTCCATCCAAGAGACCCAGTACTTC.